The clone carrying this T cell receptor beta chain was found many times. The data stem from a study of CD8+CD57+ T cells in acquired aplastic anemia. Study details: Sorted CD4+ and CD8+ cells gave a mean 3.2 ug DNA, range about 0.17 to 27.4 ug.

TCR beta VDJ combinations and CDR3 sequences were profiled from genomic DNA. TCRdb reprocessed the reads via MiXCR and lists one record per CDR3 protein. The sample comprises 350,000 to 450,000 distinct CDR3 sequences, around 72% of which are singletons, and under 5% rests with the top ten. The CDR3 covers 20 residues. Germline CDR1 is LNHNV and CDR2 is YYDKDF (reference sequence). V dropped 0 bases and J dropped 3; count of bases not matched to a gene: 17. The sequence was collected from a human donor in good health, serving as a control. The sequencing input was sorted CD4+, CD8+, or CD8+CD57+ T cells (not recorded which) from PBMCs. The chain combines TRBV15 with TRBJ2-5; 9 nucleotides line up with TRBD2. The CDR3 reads CATSRDGRLRFSGGEETQYF. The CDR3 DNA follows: TGTGCCACCAGCAGAGATGGGAGACTAAGGTTTAGCGGGGGAGAAGAGACCCAGTACTTC.